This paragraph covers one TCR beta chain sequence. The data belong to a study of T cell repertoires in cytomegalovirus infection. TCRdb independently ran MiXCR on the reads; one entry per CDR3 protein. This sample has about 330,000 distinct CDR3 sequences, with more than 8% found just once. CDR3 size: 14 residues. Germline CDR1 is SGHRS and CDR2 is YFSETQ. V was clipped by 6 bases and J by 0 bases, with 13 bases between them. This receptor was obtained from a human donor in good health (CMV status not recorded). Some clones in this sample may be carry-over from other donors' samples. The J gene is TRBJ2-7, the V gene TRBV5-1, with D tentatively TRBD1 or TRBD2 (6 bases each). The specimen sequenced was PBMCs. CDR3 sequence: CASNPRGHSYEQYF. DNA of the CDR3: TGCGCCAGCAATCCCCGGGGGCACTCCTACGAGCAGTACTTC.